This T cell receptor beta chain was sequenced during a study of blood T cell repertoires in COVID-19. Assay: immunoSEQ multiplex PCR; the TCRdb copy retains only in-frame clones and omits some. The sample shows approximately 190,000 clones, roughly 84% of them seen only once. The source is a woman aged 25 to 39 who had been exposed to COVID-19. What was sequenced was PBMCs or T cells enriched from blood (not recorded which).

The CDR3 loop is CASSHRTENTEAFF. Written as DNA, the CDR3 is TGTGCCAGCAGCCACCGGACAGAAAACACTGAAGCTTTCTTT. The chain couples TRBV14 to TRBJ1-1; TRBD1 is a possible D gene (6 bases). Deletions cut 3 bases from V and 2 bases from J, with 10 bases between. The CDR3 runs to 14 residues. The V gene's germline CDR1 is SGHDN and CDR2 FVKESK. Drawing the rest from reference TRBV14 and TRBJ1-1, the complete variable domain is EAGVTQFPSHSVIEKGQTVTLRCDPISGHDNLYWYRRVMGKEIKFLLHFVKESKQDESGMPNNRFLAERTGGTYSTLKVQPAELEDSGVYFCASSHRTENTEAFFGQGTRLTVV.